What follows are 27 T cell receptor beta chains derived from one specimen sequenced in a study of beta chain features in type 1 diabetes. Reverse transcription of all isolated RNA meant that expressed TCRB transcripts were sequenced. The repertoire was sequenced with immunoSEQ multiplex PCR; TCRdb's copy has only in-frame clones and lacks some. The table includes 130,000 or so clones, 17% detected once. General observations from the study: Among patients with Type 1 diabetes, TCRB CDR3s were moderately but significantly shorter in every one of the four CD4+ subsets.

No cognate antigen is known for these TCRs. Sequencing was carried out using central memory CD4+ T cells from blood. These TCRs come from a man aged 18-30 years with type 1 diabetes.

This clone has more than one count but fewer than ten. The V and J genes are TRBV7-3 and TRBJ1-6; no clear D gene. Germline V gives CDR1 SGHTA, CDR2 FQGTGA. The length of the CDR3 is 14 residues. Trimming removed 5 bases at V and 8 bases at J, with 13 bases between. The CDR3 DNA sequence: TGTGCCAGCAGCGAACGAGGTGCGGATTCACCCCTCCACTTT. This sequence encodes CASSERGADSPLHF.

The chain recombines TRBV30 with TRBJ1-2, with no clear D. This CDR3 has 14 amino acids. V lost 3 bases to trimming and J lost 11 bases, with 22 bases between them. Germline V gene data show CDR1 as GTSNPN and CDR2 as SVGIG (reference sequence). CDR3 nucleotide sequence: TGTGCCTGGAGCCGTGGATGGGAACCCCCATGGTACACCTTC. This encodes CAWSRGWEPPWYTF.

This clone has at least ten counts. V is TRBV30 and J is TRBJ1-1; D possibly corresponds to TRBD1 (5 bases). The CDR3 totals 16 residues. V was clipped by 2 bases and J by 5 bases, with 21 bases between them. The V gene's germline CDR1 is GTSNPN and CDR2 SVGIG (reference sequence). CDR3 DNA: TGTGCCTGGAGTCAACCCGGCCACAGGAGCAGAACTGAAGCTTTCTTT. Its translation: CAWSQPGHRSRTEAFF.

DNA for the CDR3: TGTGCCATCAGGACGGACAGGGGCCAGGATGAGCAGTTCTTC. Encoded protein: CAIRTDRGQDEQFF. The V call is TRBV10-3, the J call TRBJ2-1; 9 positions match TRBD1. The V segment lost 6 bases and the J segment 8 bases; nucleotides outside the gene matches: 8. CDR3 size: 14 residues. CDR1 is ENHRY and CDR2 is SYGVKD in the germline V gene.

This chain uses TRBV7-2 with TRBJ2-5; D possibly corresponds to TRBD1 (6 bases). Trimming stripped 6 bases from V and 1 base from J, with 15 bases between. This CDR3 region has 15 residues. CDR1 is SGHTA, CDR2 FQGNSA, per germline. CDR3 sequence (DNA): TGTGCCAGCAGTCCACAGGCAGGGGCCCAAGAGACCCAGTACTTC. It is translated as CASSPQAGAQETQYF.

The chain employs TRBV14 and TRBJ2-1; a possible D gene is TRBD1 (5 bases). CDR3 size: 17 residues. In germline, CDR1 is SGHDN, CDR2 FVKESK. V lost 0 bases to trimming and J lost 3 bases, with 15 bases between them. The CDR3 DNA follows: TGTGCCAGCAGCCAAGACGGTTTTTGGGGCCGCTACAATGAGCAGTTCTTC. Encoded protein: CASSQDGFWGRYNEQFF.

The table lists this clone with a few counts. The V gene is TRBV27, the J gene TRBJ2-5, with TRBD1 matching 8 bases. CDR3 length equals 16 residues. The V gene's germline CDR1 is MNHEY and CDR2 SMNVEV (reference sequence). The V and J ends lost 5 bases and 2 bases, in that order; junction bases with no gene match: 10. The chain's CDR3 is CASSPAGGFEQETQYF. The CDR3 coding sequence is TGTGCCAGCAGTCCTGCAGGGGGCTTTGAGCAAGAGACCCAGTACTTC.

This clone has a handful of counts. The V gene is TRBV7-9, the J gene TRBJ1-2; D is ambiguous. Trimming took 4 bases from V and 6 from J, leaving 12 bases between them. Germline values: CDR1 SEHNR, CDR2 FQNEAQ (reference sequence). CDR3 length: 13 residues. CDR3 sequence reads: CASSYRSGDGYTF. CDR3 sequence (DNA): TGTGCCAGCAGCTACCGATCCGGGGATGGCTACACCTTC.

The chain links TRBV18 to TRBJ2-5, with D uncertain. This CDR3 spans 13 amino acids. Trimming left V 3 bases short and J 1 base short, with 6 bases between. CDR1 KGHSH and CDR2 LQKENI come from the germline V gene. DNA for the CDR3: TGTGCCAGCTCACCTCTCCTCCAAGAGACCCAGTACTTC. It specifies CASSPLLQETQYF. Full variable domain (outside the CDR3, taken from reference TRBV18 and TRBJ2-5): NAGVMQNPRHLVRRRGQEARLRCSPMKGHSHVYWYRQLPEEGLKFMVYLQKENIIDESGMPKERFSAEFPKEGPSILRIQQVVRGDSAAYFCASSPLLQETQYFGPGTRLLVL.

The chain has TRBV5-6 and TRBJ2-5, with 11 bases lining up with TRBD2. The germline V gene has CDR1 SGHDT and CDR2 YYEEEE. The CDR3 runs 17 residues. Trimming took 3 bases from V and 3 from J; bases not matched to a gene: 10. CDR3 loop: CASSSTGTSGPEETQYF. The CDR3 DNA reads TGTGCCAGCAGCTCTACCGGGACTAGCGGTCCTGAAGAGACCCAGTACTTC.

This clone was detected only a few times. The chain couples TRBV28 to TRBJ2-7; D is uncertain. The CDR3 length is 14 residues. Germline values: CDR1 MDHEN, CDR2 SYDVKM. The V and J ends lost 7 bases and 0 bases respectively, with 13 bases between them. The CDR3 spells CASINRKSSYEQYF. DNA for the CDR3: TGTGCCAGCATAAACAGAAAAAGCTCCTACGAGCAGTACTTC.

The chain carries TRBV30 and TRBJ2-5, with 8 bases identical to TRBD1. V was clipped by 1 base and J by 4 bases; unmatched bases: 5. CDR3 size: 14 residues. Germline V lookup: CDR1 GTSNPN, CDR2 SVGIG (reference sequence). The CDR3, as DNA: TGTGCCTGGAGTGCAAACACAGGGGGAGAGACCCAGTACTTC. This codes for CAWSANTGGETQYF. The full variable domain, with the rest looked up from reference TRBV30 and TRBJ2-5, is SQTIHQWPATLVQPVGSPLSLECTVEGTSNPNLYWYRQAAGRGLQLLFYSVGIGQISSEVPQNLSASRPQDRQFILSSKKLLLSDSGFYLCAWSANTGGETQYFGPGTRLLVL.

The chain combines TRBV11-2 with TRBJ2-7, with D perhaps matching TRBD2 (6 bases). This CDR3 comprises 17 residues. Trimming cost V 5 bases and J 2 bases, with 22 bases left between them. Germline loops: CDR1 SGHAT, CDR2 FQNNGV. CDR3 in amino acids: CASSENFWRDPAYEQYF. The CDR3 nucleotides are TGTGCCAGCAGCGAAAACTTCTGGCGGGATCCCGCCTACGAGCAGTACTTC.

A few counts support this clone. The chain employs TRBV9 and TRBJ2-5; D is possibly TRBD2 (6 bases). The germline V and J ends were trimmed by 3 bases and 11 bases, with 17 bases remaining between them. From germline, CDR1 is SGDLS and CDR2 YYNGEE. The CDR3 spans 13 residues. For the CDR3, the DNA is TGTGCCAGCAGCGCGGCCGGGACTCTTAGGCAGTACTTC. Protein product: CASSAAGTLRQYF.

This clone turned up a few times. The genes are TRBV7-2 and TRBJ2-4; D is ambiguous. The CDR3 sequence is 14 residues long. CDR1 SGHTA and CDR2 FQGNSA come from the germline V gene. V was trimmed by 5 bases and J by 7 bases, leaving 15 bases between them. CDR3 DNA sequence: TGTGCCAGCAGCACTCAGGTCACCCTCAACATTCAGTACTTC. Translated, it gives CASSTQVTLNIQYF.

V gene TRBV5-4 combines with J gene TRBJ2-4, with 7 positions matching TRBD2. Germline assignment: CDR1 SGHNT and CDR2 YYREEE (reference sequence). The V gene end was trimmed by 0 bases and the J gene end by 6 bases; junction bases not matched to a gene: 9. There are 16 residues in the CDR3. The CDR3 loop is CASSLDLLASGNIQYF. DNA of the CDR3: TGTGCCAGCAGCTTGGACCTACTAGCTAGCGGAAACATTCAGTACTTC.

This chain connects TRBV30 to TRBJ1-2; the match to TRBD1 covers 8 bases. Trimming cost V 3 bases and J 7 bases; bases outside gene matches: 7. Germline V gene lookup returns CDR1 GTSNPN and CDR2 SVGIG (reference sequence). This CDR3 has 13 amino acids. In DNA, the CDR3 is TGTGCCTGGAGCGCGACAGGGGCGGTTGGCTACACCTTC. Its translation: CAWSATGAVGYTF. The variable domain in full, with the rest retrieved from reference TRBV30 and TRBJ1-2, is SQTIHQWPATLVQPVGSPLSLECTVEGTSNPNLYWYRQAAGRGLQLLFYSVGIGQISSEVPQNLSASRPQDRQFILSSKKLLLSDSGFYLCAWSATGAVGYTFGSGTRLTVV.

The chain carries TRBV6-6 and TRBJ2-5; D unclear. Trimming took 8 bases from V and 2 from J, leaving 6 bases between them. CDR1 is MNHNY and CDR2 is SVGAGI in the germline V gene (reference sequence). CDR3 length: 11 amino acids. This chain's CDR3 is CASSKQETQYF. The DNA of the CDR3 is TGTGCCAGCTCCAAACAAGAGACCCAGTACTTC.

The sample holds a few counts of this clone. The chain joins TRBV5-1 to TRBJ2-3; D not certain. V was shortened by 0 bases and J by 0 bases, with 5 bases between the two germline ends. The V gene's germline CDR1 is SGHRS and CDR2 YFSETQ. This CDR3 has 14 amino acids. This CDR3 is CASSLASSTDTQYF. The DNA of the CDR3 is TGCGCCAGCAGCTTGGCCAGTAGCACAGATACGCAGTATTTT.

V is TRBV5-1 and J is TRBJ2-1; 7 positions match TRBD2. The CDR3 loop spans 15 amino acids. CDR1 and CDR2 (germline): SGHRS, YFSETQ. V gave up 7 bases and J gave up 3 bases; unmatched junction bases: 10. CDR3 region: CASAHEASGYNEQFF. The CDR3 nucleotides are TGCGCCAGCGCTCACGAAGCTAGCGGCTACAATGAGCAGTTCTTC.

CDR3 DNA sequence: TGTGCCAGCAGTTACCACCACAAGCAGTTCTTC. Amino acid sequence: CASSYHHKQFF. This chain connects TRBV6-5 to TRBJ2-1; D remains ambiguous. Trimming removed 2 bases from V and 11 bases from J, with 7 bases in between. Germline CDR1 and CDR2: MNHEY and SVGAGI. The CDR3 sequence is 11 residues long.

V gene TRBV6-4 combines with J gene TRBJ2-2; D not certain. Trimming removed 2 bases at V and 0 bases at J, with 4 bases between. The CDR3 loop spans 14 amino acids. Per the germline V gene, CDR1 is MRHNA and CDR2 is SNTAGT. The CDR3 region has the DNA TGTGCCAGCAGTGACCTAGCGAACACCGGGGAGCTGTTTTTT. As protein: CASSDLANTGELFF.

The chain uses TRBV5-1 and TRBJ2-1; a possible D gene is TRBD2 (6 bases). Germline assignment: CDR1 SGHRS and CDR2 YFSETQ. V was trimmed by 2 bases and J by 8 bases, leaving 8 bases between them. The CDR3 extends over 12 amino acids. The CDR3 DNA sequence: TGCGCCAGCAGCTTACCTAGCGATGAGCAGTTCTTC. Its protein is CASSLPSDEQFF.

In its sample, this clone was seen a few times. This sample also contains other DNA sequences that code for the same CDR3. V gene TRBV6-5 combines with J gene TRBJ2-7, with D uncertain. Germline CDR1 reads MNHEY; CDR2 reads SVGAGI. Trimming removed 7 bases at V and 0 bases at J, with 13 bases between. There are 14 residues in the CDR3. CDR3 DNA: TGTGCCAGCACGGGCACCGGAAGCTCCTACGAGCAGTACTTC. Protein product: CASTGTGSSYEQYF.

The chain links TRBV10-1 to TRBJ2-2; a possible D gene is TRBD2 (6 bases). The germline V gene has CDR1 WNHNN and CDR2 SYGVQD (reference sequence). Trimming stripped 0 bases from V and 0 bases from J, with 11 bases between. This CDR3 has 17 amino acids. CDR3 sequence: CASSESRGTPNTGELFF. The CDR3 DNA follows: TGCGCCAGCAGTGAGTCTCGCGGGACTCCGAACACCGGGGAGCTGTTTTTT.

V usage is TRBV28 and J usage is TRBJ2-1, with TRBD2 matching 11 bases. The V and J ends lost 6 bases and 3 bases, in that order; junction bases with no gene match: 4. The CDR3 is made up of 15 amino acids. CDR1 MDHEN and CDR2 SYDVKM come from the germline V gene. CDR3 sequence (DNA): TGTGCCAGCAGGCTAACTAGCGGGAGCTACAATGAGCAGTTCTTC. Translated: CASRLTSGSYNEQFF.

The chain has TRBV7-3 and TRBJ1-1; D not certain. The CDR3 loop spans 15 amino acids. CDR1 and CDR2 (germline): SGHTA, FQGTGA. Trimming cost V 2 bases and J 1 base, with 11 bases left between them. The CDR3 loop reads CASSLERAANTEAFF. The CDR3 DNA reads TGTGCCAGCAGCTTAGAAAGGGCGGCGAACACTGAAGCTTTCTTT.